This TCR beta chain is drawn from a study of blood T cell repertoires in COVID-19. Study overall: The origin of the acute and convalescent COVID-19 samples was the United States, Italy and Spain. The analysed material was cDNA or gDNA that came from T cells, B-cell-depleted T cells, or PBMCs.

This clone was seen just once. Original methodology: Reference gene primer amplification yielded estimated nucleated cell counts. TCRdb's copy holds only in-frame clones and misses some; the assay was immunoSEQ multiplex PCR. The D gene and trimming were derived from the DNA, and the V and J assignments and clone size from that table. The data contain a few hundred thousand clones, roughly nine tenths of them singletons. This CDR3 comprises 14 residues. V lost 1 base and J 5 bases, leaving 11 bases between the germline ends. Germline V gene data show CDR1 as MGHRA and CDR2 as YSYEKL. This receptor was obtained from a woman aged 45-59 years with acute or convalescent COVID-19. The V gene is TRBV4-1, the J gene TRBJ1-2; the D is unclear. Sequencing was performed on peripheral blood. Here the CDR3 DNA reads TGCGCCAGCAGCCAAGTGGGCAGTTTTTATGGCTACACCTTC. Translation gives CASSQVGSFYGYTF.